The 13 T cell receptor beta chains reported below all come from one sample, sequenced in a study of cytomegalovirus exposure and HLA in healthy donors. Some clones are missing from TCRdb's copy, which holds only in-frame ones; the method was immunoSEQ multiplex PCR. This table has 75,000 to 90,000 clones, about 95% appearing once. Input material: PBMCs. The receptors here all came from a man aged 18 to 30 in good health and CMV-seropositive.

V gene TRBV4-2 combines with J gene TRBJ2-7; perhaps TRBD2 as D (6 bases). CDR3 length equals 18 residues. The V end was cut by 0 bases, the J end by 2 bases, with 20 bases between. The germline CDR1 and CDR2 sequences are LGHNA and YNFKEQ. The chain's CDR3 is CASSQDYRGGSRPYEQYF. The CDR3, as DNA: TGTGCCAGCAGCCAAGATTATCGCGGAGGGTCACGACCCTACGAGCAGTACTTC.

This clone was seen only once. This sequence joins TRBV29-1 and TRBJ2-5; D ambiguous. The V gene's germline CDR1 is SQVTM and CDR2 ANQGSEA. The CDR3 sequence is 13 residues long. V lost 4 bases to trimming and J lost 2 bases, with 11 bases between them. CDR3 DNA: TGCAGCGTTGGTCCGCGCCTACAAGAGACCCAGTACTTC. Translated: CSVGPRLQETQYF.

CDR3 in amino acids: CASSEREGRYNEQFF. The CDR3 bases are TGTGCCAGCAGCGAGCGGGAGGGCCGTTACAATGAGCAGTTCTTC. The chain recombines TRBV14 with TRBJ2-1, with TRBD2 matching over 10 bases. The J segment lost 4 bases and the V segment lost 5 bases, leaving 5 bases of the junction unmatched. Germline CDR1 reads SGHDN; CDR2 reads FVKESK. The CDR3 is 15 residues long.

The chain carries TRBV19 and TRBJ2-7; 7 bases match TRBD1. The junction had 6 bases not matched to a gene; V was cut back by 4 bases and J by 3 bases. Germline-derived CDR1 and CDR2 are LNHDA and SQIVND (reference sequence). The CDR3 is made up of 14 amino acids. The CDR3: CASSTPGQHYEQYF. CDR3 nucleotide sequence: TGTGCCAGTAGTACTCCGGGACAGCACTACGAGCAGTACTTC.

This rearrangement joins TRBV5-1 to TRBJ2-5; D is ambiguous. CDR1 and CDR2 from the germline V gene are SGHRS and YFSETQ. Trimming stripped 4 bases from V and 5 bases from J, with 12 bases between. This CDR3 comprises 13 residues. CDR3 sequence (DNA): TGCGCCAGCAGCCTCCACGATAGTGAGACCCAGTACTTC. Its protein product is CASSLHDSETQYF.

The V and J genes are TRBV6-4 and TRBJ2-3; 7 bases fit TRBD2. Per germline, CDR1 MRHNA and CDR2 SNTAGT. CDR3 length: 14 amino acids. The junction had 6 bases not matched to a gene; V was cut back by 6 bases and J by 3 bases. The CDR3 sequence: CASSKRGSTDTQYF. The CDR3 nucleotides are TGTGCCAGCAGCAAGCGGGGTAGTACAGATACGCAGTATTTT.

The chain links TRBV10-1 to TRBJ1-3; 8 bases are a match to TRBD1. The CDR3 is 17 residues long. From germline, CDR1 is WNHNN and CDR2 SYGVQD (reference sequence). V lost 6 bases to trimming and J lost 3 bases; unmatched junction nucleotides: 13. CDR3 DNA: TGCGCCAGCAGCCTCACCAAAGGGGGGACAGGTGGAAACACCATATATTTT. This encodes CASSLTKGGTGGNTIYF.

The chain is built from TRBV27 and TRBJ2-1, with D tentatively TRBD2 (8 bases). Germline V gene sequence: CDR1 MNHEY, CDR2 SMNVEV (reference sequence). V gave up 6 bases and J gave up 6 bases, with 12 bases separating them. This CDR3 spans 13 amino acids. In nucleotides, the CDR3 is TGTGCCAGCAGCGGGAGGGGGCTCAATGAGCAGTTCTTC. Translation: CASSGRGLNEQFF.

The V and J genes are TRBV11-3 and TRBJ2-1, with 7 bases lining up with TRBD2. The CDR3 is 16 amino acids. Germline CDR1 is SGHNT and CDR2 is YENEEA. J was trimmed by 0 bases and V by 5 bases; bases with no gene match: 7. CDR3 DNA sequence: TGTGCCAGCAGCAACCGGGGGACTACCTCCTACAATGAGCAGTTCTTC. It is translated as CASSNRGTTSYNEQFF.

The CDR3: CASNRVGGNQPQHF. The CDR3 nucleotides read TGTGCCAGCAACCGAGTGGGAGGCAATCAGCCCCAGCATTTT. V is TRBV5-6 and J is TRBJ1-5; no clear D gene. Trimming cost V 6 bases and J 2 bases, with 12 bases left between them. Germline CDR1 SGHDT, CDR2 YYEEEE. The CDR3 has 14 amino acids.

J is TRBJ2-1 and V is TRBV2; TRBD2 matches 13 bases. Looked up from germline, CDR1 is SNHLY and CDR2 is FYNNEI. V lost 2 bases, J lost 2 bases, and 15 bases stayed unmatched. The CDR3 loop spans 21 amino acids. CDR3 DNA: TGTGCCAGCAGTGAAAAGTATAGGGGGACTAGCGGGAACTTGGCCTACAATGAGCAGTTCTTC. Amino acid sequence: CASSEKYRGTSGNLAYNEQFF.

The genes are TRBV4-1 and TRBJ2-7; possible D gene TRBD2, 6 bases. V lost 6 bases and J 0 bases, leaving 18 bases between the germline ends. Germline assignment: CDR1 MGHRA and CDR2 YSYEKL. This CDR3 spans 16 amino acids. CDR3 nucleotides: TGCGCCAGCAGTCGAGGGGAGGCGGATCCCTCCTACGAGCAGTACTTC. Its protein is CASSRGEADPSYEQYF.

V is TRBV29-1 and J is TRBJ2-4; a possible D gene is TRBD1 (7 bases). CDR1 and CDR2 (germline): SQVTM, ANQGSEA. This CDR3 region has 14 residues. The ends were cut back, 0 bases at V and 11 bases at J, with 17 bases in the middle. The CDR3, as DNA: TGCAGCGTTGAAGATGGCAGGGGGGCGCGTCTTCAGTACTTC. This encodes CSVEDGRGARLQYF.